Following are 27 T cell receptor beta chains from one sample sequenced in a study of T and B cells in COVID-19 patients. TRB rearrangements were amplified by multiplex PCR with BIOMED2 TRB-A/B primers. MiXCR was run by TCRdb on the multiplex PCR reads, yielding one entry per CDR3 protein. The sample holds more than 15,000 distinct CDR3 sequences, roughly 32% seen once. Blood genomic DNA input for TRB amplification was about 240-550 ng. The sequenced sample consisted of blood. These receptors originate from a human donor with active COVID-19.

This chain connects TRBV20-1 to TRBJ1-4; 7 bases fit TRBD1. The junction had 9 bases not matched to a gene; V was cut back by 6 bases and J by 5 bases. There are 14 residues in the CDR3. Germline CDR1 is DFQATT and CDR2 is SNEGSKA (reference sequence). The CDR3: CSAPLTGRNEKLFF. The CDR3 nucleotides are TGCAGTGCACCGCTGACAGGGCGCAATGAAAAACTGTTTTTT.

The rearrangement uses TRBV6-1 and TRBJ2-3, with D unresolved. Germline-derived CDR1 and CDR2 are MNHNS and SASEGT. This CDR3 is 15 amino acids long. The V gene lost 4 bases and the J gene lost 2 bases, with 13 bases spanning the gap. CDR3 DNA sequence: TGTGCCAGCAGTGCGAGCCCCCGAGTCACAGATACGCAGTATTTT. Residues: CASSASPRVTDTQYF.

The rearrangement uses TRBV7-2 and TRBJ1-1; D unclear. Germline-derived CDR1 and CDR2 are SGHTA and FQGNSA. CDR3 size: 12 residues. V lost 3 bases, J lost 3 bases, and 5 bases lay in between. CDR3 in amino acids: CASSLGYTEAFF. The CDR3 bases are TGTGCCAGCAGCTTGGGTTACACTGAAGCTTTCTTT.

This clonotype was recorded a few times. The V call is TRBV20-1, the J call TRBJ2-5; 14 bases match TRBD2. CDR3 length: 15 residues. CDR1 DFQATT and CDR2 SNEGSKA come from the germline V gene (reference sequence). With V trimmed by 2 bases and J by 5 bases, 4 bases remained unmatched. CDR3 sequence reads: CSARRTSGGYETQYF. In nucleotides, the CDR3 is TGCAGTGCTAGAAGGACTAGCGGGGGGTATGAGACCCAGTACTTC.

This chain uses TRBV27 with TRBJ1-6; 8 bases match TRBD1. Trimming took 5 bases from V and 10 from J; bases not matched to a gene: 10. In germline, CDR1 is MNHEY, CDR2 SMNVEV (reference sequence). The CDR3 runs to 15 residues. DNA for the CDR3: TGTGCCAGCAGTGCCGGACAGGGACCTTCATCACCCCTCCACTTT. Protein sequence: CASSAGQGPSSPLHF.

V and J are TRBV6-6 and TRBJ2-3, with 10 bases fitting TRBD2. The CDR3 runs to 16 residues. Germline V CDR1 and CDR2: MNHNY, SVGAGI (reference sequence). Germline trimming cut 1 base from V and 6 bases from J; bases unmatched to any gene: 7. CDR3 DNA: TGTGCCAGCAGTTACTTTGCTAGCGGGGGACCTGATACGCAGTATTTT. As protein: CASSYFASGGPDTQYF.

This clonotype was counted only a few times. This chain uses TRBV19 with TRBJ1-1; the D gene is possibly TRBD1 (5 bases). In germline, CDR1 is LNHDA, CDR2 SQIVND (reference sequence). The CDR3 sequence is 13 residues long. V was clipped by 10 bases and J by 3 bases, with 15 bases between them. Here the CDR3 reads CATSRWGDTEAFF. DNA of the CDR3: TGTGCCACTTCCCGGTGGGGGGACACTGAAGCTTTCTTT.

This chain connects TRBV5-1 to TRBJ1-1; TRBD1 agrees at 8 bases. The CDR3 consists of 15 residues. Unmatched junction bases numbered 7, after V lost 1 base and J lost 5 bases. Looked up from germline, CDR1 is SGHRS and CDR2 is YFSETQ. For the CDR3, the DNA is TGCGCCAGCAGCTTGAAGCAGGGGGCGAGGACTGAAGCTTTCTTT. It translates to CASSLKQGARTEAFF.

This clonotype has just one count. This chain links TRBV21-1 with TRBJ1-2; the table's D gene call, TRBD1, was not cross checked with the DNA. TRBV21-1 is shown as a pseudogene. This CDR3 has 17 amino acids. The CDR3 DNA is TGTGCCAGCAGCAAGGGGAGATGGGGTGTTTCTGGTTATGGCTACACCTTC. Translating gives CASSKGRWGVSGYGYTF.

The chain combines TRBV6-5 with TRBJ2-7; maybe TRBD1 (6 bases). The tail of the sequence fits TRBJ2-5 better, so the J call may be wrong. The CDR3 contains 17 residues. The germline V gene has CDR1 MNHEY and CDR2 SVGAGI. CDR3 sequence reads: CASSYSGSRGLMETQYF. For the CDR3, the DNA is TGTGCCAGCAGTTACTCGGGGAGCAGGGGCTTGATGGAGACCCAGTACTTC.

CDR3 nucleotide sequence: TGTGCCAGCTCACCACAGGGGTATAGCAATCAGCCCCAGCATTTT. Its protein product is CASSPQGYSNQPQHF. The chain uses TRBV18 and TRBJ1-5; TRBD1 might be the D (5 bases). This CDR3 comprises 15 residues. Per the germline V gene, CDR1 is KGHSH and CDR2 is LQKENI. Trimming took 1 base from V and 0 from J, leaving 7 bases between them.

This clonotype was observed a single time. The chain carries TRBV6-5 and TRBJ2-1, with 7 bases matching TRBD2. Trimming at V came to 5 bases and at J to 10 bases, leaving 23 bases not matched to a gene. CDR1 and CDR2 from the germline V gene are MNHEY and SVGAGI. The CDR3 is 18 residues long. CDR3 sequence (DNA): TGTGCCAGCAGTAACCAGGGCGGCGGGGGTACCATACTAGTCGAGCAGTTCTTC. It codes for CASSNQGGGGTILVEQFF.

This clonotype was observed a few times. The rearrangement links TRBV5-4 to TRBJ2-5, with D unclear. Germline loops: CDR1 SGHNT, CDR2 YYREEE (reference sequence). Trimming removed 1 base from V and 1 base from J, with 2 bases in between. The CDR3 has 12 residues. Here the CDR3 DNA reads TGTGCCAGCAGCTTGAGCCAAGAGACCCAGTACTTC. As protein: CASSLSQETQYF.

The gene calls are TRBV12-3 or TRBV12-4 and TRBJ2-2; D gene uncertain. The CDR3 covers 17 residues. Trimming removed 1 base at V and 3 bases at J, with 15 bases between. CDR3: CASSLEAPGSDTGELFF. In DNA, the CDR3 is TGTGCCAGCAGTTTAGAAGCTCCGGGTTCGGACACCGGGGAGCTGTTTTTT.

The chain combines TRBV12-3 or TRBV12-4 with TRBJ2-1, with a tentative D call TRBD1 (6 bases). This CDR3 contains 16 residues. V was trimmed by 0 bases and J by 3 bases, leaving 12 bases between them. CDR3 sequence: CASSLARQGNYNEQFF. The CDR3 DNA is TGTGCCAGCAGTTTAGCTAGGCAGGGGAACTACAATGAGCAGTTCTTC.

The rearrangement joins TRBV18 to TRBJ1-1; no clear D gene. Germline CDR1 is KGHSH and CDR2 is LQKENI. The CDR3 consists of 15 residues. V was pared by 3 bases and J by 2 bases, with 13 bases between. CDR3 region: CASSPERNFNTEAFF. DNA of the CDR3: TGTGCCAGCTCACCGGAAAGGAACTTTAACACTGAAGCTTTCTTT.

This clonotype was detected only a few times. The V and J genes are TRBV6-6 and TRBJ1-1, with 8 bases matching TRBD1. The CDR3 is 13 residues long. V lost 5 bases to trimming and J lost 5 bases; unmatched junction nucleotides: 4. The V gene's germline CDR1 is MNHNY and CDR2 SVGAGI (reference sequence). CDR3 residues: CASSRQGYTEAFF. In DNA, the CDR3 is TGTGCCAGCAGTCGACAGGGGTATACTGAAGCTTTCTTT.

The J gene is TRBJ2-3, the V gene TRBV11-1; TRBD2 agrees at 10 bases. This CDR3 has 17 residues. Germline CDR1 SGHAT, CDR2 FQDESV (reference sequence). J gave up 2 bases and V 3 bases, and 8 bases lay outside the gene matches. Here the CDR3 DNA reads TGTGCCAGCAGCTTTCGCCCTAGCGGGGGACTCACAGATACGCAGTATTTT. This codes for CASSFRPSGGLTDTQYF.

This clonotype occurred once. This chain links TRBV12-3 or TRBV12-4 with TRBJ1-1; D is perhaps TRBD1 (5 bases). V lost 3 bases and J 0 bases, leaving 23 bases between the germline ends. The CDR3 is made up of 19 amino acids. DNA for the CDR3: TGTGCCAGCAGTTTTTCTTCTTGGGGGTTTCCACTCTTGAACACTGAAGCTTTCTTT. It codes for CASSFSSWGFPLLNTEAFF.

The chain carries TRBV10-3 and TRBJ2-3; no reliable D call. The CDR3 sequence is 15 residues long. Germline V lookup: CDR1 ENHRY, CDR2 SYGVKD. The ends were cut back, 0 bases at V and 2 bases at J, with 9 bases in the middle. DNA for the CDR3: TGTGCCATCAGTGAGTCTCCCAGCCTCACAGATACGCAGTATTTT. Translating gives CAISESPSLTDTQYF.

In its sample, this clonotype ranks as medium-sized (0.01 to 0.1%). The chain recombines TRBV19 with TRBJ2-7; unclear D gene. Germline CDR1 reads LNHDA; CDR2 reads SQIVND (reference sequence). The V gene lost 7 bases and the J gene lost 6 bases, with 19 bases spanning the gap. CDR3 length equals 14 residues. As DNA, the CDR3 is TGTGCCAGTATGGCGGCAGGAGTTTCGTCCGAGCAGTACTTC. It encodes CASMAAGVSSEQYF.

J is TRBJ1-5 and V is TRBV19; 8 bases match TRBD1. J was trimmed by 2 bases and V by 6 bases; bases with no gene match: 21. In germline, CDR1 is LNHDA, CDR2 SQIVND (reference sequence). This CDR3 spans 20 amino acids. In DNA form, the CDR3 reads TGTGCCAGTAGCTCAACGTGGGGCAGGGGGCGCTTCGGTGGCAATCAGCCCCAGCATTTT. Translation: CASSSTWGRGRFGGNQPQHF.

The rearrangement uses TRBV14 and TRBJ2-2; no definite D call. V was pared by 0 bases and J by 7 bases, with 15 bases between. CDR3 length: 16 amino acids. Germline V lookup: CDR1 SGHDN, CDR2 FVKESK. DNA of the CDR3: TGTGCCAGCAGCCAAGATCTGGGGTCGATTGGCGGGGAGCTGTTTTTT. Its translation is CASSQDLGSIGGELFF. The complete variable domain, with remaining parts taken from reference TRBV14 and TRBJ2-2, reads EAGVTQFPSHSVIEKGQTVTLRCDPISGHDNLYWYRRVMGKEIKFLLHFVKESKQDESGMPNNRFLAERTGGTYSTLKVQPAELEDSGVYFCASSQDLGSIGGELFFGEGSRLTVL.

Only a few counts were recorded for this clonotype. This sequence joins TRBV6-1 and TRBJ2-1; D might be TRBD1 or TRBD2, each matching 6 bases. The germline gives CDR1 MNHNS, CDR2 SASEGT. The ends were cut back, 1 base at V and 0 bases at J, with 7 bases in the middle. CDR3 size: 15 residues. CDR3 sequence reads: CASSEGGASYNEQFF. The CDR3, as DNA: TGTGCCAGCAGTGAAGGGGGGGCCTCCTACAATGAGCAGTTCTTC.

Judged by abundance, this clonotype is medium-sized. The CDR3 DNA reads TGTGCCAGTCATGGGGGGGACGCAACTAATGAAAAACTGTTTTTT. This codes for CASHGGDATNEKLFF. The chain couples TRBV19 to TRBJ1-4; a weak D match, TRBD1 (5 bases). V dropped 8 bases and J dropped 0 bases, with 13 bases sitting between them. Germline V gives CDR1 LNHDA, CDR2 SQIVND (reference sequence). The CDR3 runs to 15 residues.

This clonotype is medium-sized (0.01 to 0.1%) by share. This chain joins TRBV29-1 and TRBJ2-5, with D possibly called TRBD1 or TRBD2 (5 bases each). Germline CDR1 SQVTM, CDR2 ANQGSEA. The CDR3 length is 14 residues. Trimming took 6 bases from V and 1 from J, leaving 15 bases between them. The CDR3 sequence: CSVTLGDLQETQYF. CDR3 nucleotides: TGCAGCGTGACCTTGGGGGACCTCCAAGAGACCCAGTACTTC.

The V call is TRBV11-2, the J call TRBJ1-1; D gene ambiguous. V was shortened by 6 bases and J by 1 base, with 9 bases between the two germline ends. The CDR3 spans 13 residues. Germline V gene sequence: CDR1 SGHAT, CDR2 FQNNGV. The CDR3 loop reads CASRYGGNTEAFF. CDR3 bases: TGTGCCAGCAGATACGGAGGGAACACTGAAGCTTTCTTT.